Following are 9 T cell receptor beta chains from one sample sequenced in a study of T-cell reconstitution after alpha-beta-depleted transplantation in children. Unique molecular identifiers were incorporated during preparation of the TCRbeta library. One entry per CDR3 protein results from TCRdb running MiXCR on the PCR reads. In the table there are around 440,000 distinct CDR3 sequences, about 10% of which are singletons. The sample was PBMCs, taken before TCRalphabeta/CD19-depleted stem cell transplant. These receptors all come from a child aged 2 to 15 with inherited bone marrow failure, due to receive a stem cell transplant.

This clonotype occurred many times. This chain uses TRBV5-1 with TRBJ1-4, with TRBD1 as a possible D gene (5 bases). The germline gives CDR1 SGHRS, CDR2 YFSETQ. The CDR3 contains 15 residues. V lost 3 bases, J lost 3 bases, and 12 bases lay in between. The CDR3 nucleotides are TGCGCCAGCAGCTCAAGGCCAGGGTCTAATGAAAAACTGTTTTTT. This gives the protein CASSSRPGSNEKLFF.

On this clonotype: A read error may explain this, as a much larger clone is one base away. The chain is built from TRBV9 and TRBJ2-2; D assignment may be TRBD1 or TRBD2 (6 bases each). The germline gives CDR1 SGDLS, CDR2 YYNGEE. The CDR3 length is 15 residues. V lost 2 bases, J lost 7 bases, and 15 bases lay in between. CDR3 nucleotide sequence: TGTGCCAGCAGCGTCCAGAGGGGGGACGGCGGGGAGCTGTTTTTT. It specifies CASSVQRGDGGELFF.

This clonotype was counted many times. The chain employs TRBV18 and TRBJ1-1, with TRBD1 identical over 7 bases. Germline V gene lookup returns CDR1 KGHSH and CDR2 LQKENI. The CDR3 consists of 17 residues. J gave up 1 base and V 3 bases, and 11 bases lay outside the gene matches. The CDR3 reads CASSPTGKGRSNTEAFF. The CDR3 coding sequence is TGTGCCAGCTCACCGACAGGGAAGGGTCGATCGAACACTGAAGCTTTCTTT. The full variable domain, its missing parts supplied by reference TRBV18 and TRBJ1-1, is NAGVMQNPRHLVRRRGQEARLRCSPMKGHSHVYWYRQLPEEGLKFMVYLQKENIIDESGMPKERFSAEFPKEGPSILRIQQVVRGDSAAYFCASSPTGKGRSNTEAFFGQGTRLTVV.

This clonotype has a handful of counts. CDR3 nucleotides: TGTGCCAGCTCACCCGCGACAGGTACCTACAATGAGCAGTTCTTC. Amino acids: CASSPATGTYNEQFF. The chain has TRBV18 and TRBJ2-1, with D maybe TRBD1 (6 bases). This CDR3 is 15 amino acids long. V lost 3 bases and J lost 2, with 11 bases in between. In germline, CDR1 is KGHSH, CDR2 LQKENI.

This clonotype was counted many times. The chain combines TRBV9 with TRBJ2-3; D gene unclear. Deletions cut 0 bases from V and 2 bases from J, with 7 bases between. The CDR3 extends over 14 amino acids. The germline gives CDR1 SGDLS, CDR2 YYNGEE. The CDR3 nucleotides are TGTGCCAGCAGCGTAGGGGCGAACACAGATACGCAGTATTTT. It codes for CASSVGANTDTQYF.

This clonotype has more than one count but fewer than ten. J is TRBJ2-5 and V is TRBV5-8, with 10 bases identical to TRBD1. The CDR3 sequence is 15 residues long. Germline assignment: CDR1 SGHTS and CDR2 YDEGEE. J lost 5 bases, V lost 4 bases, and 8 bases had no gene match. The CDR3 reads CASSAGTGVQETQYF. The DNA of the CDR3 is TGTGCCAGCAGCGCCGGGACAGGGGTTCAGGAGACCCAGTACTTC.

There are a few counts of this clonotype. The chain recombines TRBV10-3 with TRBJ1-5, with D perhaps matching TRBD1 (6 bases). The V end was cut by 3 bases, the J end by 8 bases, with 14 bases between. This CDR3 comprises 14 residues. Germline CDR1 reads ENHRY; CDR2 reads SYGVKD. DNA for the CDR3: TGTGCCATCAGTGATGGGGGGCTCGTTAAGCCCCAGCATTTT. Amino acids: CAISDGGLVKPQHF.

V usage is TRBV18 and J usage is TRBJ2-2; D is possibly TRBD1 or TRBD2 (5 bases each). This CDR3 has 15 residues. CDR1 and CDR2 (germline): KGHSH, LQKENI. V lost 3 bases and J lost 3, with 11 bases in between. The DNA of the CDR3 is TGTGCCAGCTCACCGTGGCAGGGAGACACCGGGGAGCTGTTTTTT. This translates into CASSPWQGDTGELFF.

This clonotype occurred many times. The V gene is TRBV6-2 or TRBV6-3, the J gene TRBJ2-1; TRBD2 matches at 8 bases. The V and J ends lost 6 bases and 0 bases, in that order; junction bases with no gene match: 7. Germline CDR1 is MNHEY and CDR2 is SVGEGT. The CDR3 contains 16 residues. In nucleotides, the CDR3 is TGTGCCAGCAGAACCACTAGCGGCAGCTCCTACAATGAGCAGTTCTTC. This translates into CASRTTSGSSYNEQFF.